This entry features one TCR beta chain sequence. In the original processing: Quantification of nucleated cells was approximated via reference gene primer amplification. Measured with immunoSEQ multiplex PCR; TCRdb has only the in-frame clones, and not every one. Clone size and V and J calls were adopted from that table, with D and trimming inferred from the DNA. The table has approximately 230,000 clones, 86% seen once; the top ten hold around 2.2%. The sample comes from a study of blood T cell repertoires in COVID-19. Study summary: COVID-19 samples from acute and convalescent phases originated in the United States, Italy and Spain.

Germline CDR1 SGHNT, CDR2 YYREEE (reference sequence). There are 16 residues in the CDR3. With 4 bases clipped from V and 3 bases from J, the junction kept 10 bases outside the gene matches. This chain uses TRBV5-4 with TRBJ2-3; 8 bases agree with TRBD2. The sequenced material came from peripheral blood. The receptor's source is a man younger than 45 who had recovered from COVID-19. The CDR3 loop reads CASSGLAGSRTDTQYF. In nucleotides, the CDR3 is TGTGCCAGCAGCGGTTTAGCGGGGAGCAGGACAGATACGCAGTATTTT. The full variable domain, its missing parts supplied by reference TRBV5-4 and TRBJ2-3, is ETGVTQSPTHLIKTRGQQVTLRCSSQSGHNTVSWYQQALGQGPQFIFQYYREEENGRGNFPPRFSGLQFPNYSSELNVNALELDDSALYLCASSGLAGSRTDTQYFGPGTRLTVL.